Sequencing of this T cell receptor (beta chain) was carried out in a study of blood T cell repertoires in COVID-19. Whole-study context: Researchers got acute and convalescent COVID-19 samples from the United States, Italy and Spain. The analysed material was cDNA or gDNA that came from T cells, B-cell-depleted T cells, or PBMCs.

This table comes from immunoSEQ multiplex PCR, and its TCRdb copy is limited to in-frame clones, with some not included. The sample includes about 250,000 clones, roughly 87% of them seen just once. This CDR3 contains 14 residues. Germline V CDR1 and CDR2: MDHEN, SYDVKM. The J segment lost 8 bases and the V segment lost 1 base, leaving 6 bases of the junction unmatched. V usage is TRBV28 and J usage is TRBJ1-2; 8 bases agree with TRBD1. The receptor was isolated from a man aged 18 to 29 with active or convalescent COVID-19. Sequenced material: peripheral blood. The CDR3 spells CASSLSGTGGGYTF. For the CDR3, the DNA is TGTGCCAGCAGTTTATCGGGCACAGGGGGAGGCTACACCTTC.